This TCR beta chain was identified in a study of T cell responses to AZD1222 COVID-19 vaccine. Findings of the study overall: Two doses of AZD1222 preceded a rise in Spike-specific TCR breadth and depth. Repertoires were sampled only after the peak T cell response.

Repertoires were generated with immunoSEQ multiplex PCR, while TCRdb's copy carries only in-frame clones and drops some. The data hold some 150,000 clones, with around 89% observed a single time. About this clone itself: As yet, its antigen is unknown.

The junction had 12 bases not matched to a gene; V was cut back by 4 bases and J by 11 bases. This CDR3 region has 16 residues. Germline values: CDR1 LNHDA, CDR2 SQIVND (reference sequence). Material: peripheral blood, obtained on day 0 of AZD1222 vaccination. This sequence was found in an adult in good health. J is TRBJ1-4 and V is TRBV19; 11 bases map to TRBD1. The CDR3 protein is CASSRSPGTGGAKLFF. CDR3 nucleotides: TGTGCCAGTAGTAGATCTCCCGGGACAGGGGGAGCGAAACTGTTTTTT.